This note documents a single TCR beta chain sequence. The record originates from a study of PD-1 blockade in classical Hodgkin lymphoma. After removal of 0 bases from V and 4 bases from J, the junction contained 15 bases not matched to a gene. CDR3 length: 21 amino acids. Germline CDR1 is MNHNS and CDR2 is SASEGT. Produced via immunoSEQ multiplex PCR; TCRdb's table is partial and in-frame only. The table shows 11,000 to 15,000 clones, with 91% occurring only once. Regarding time point: newly diagnosed, previously untreated cHL patient sample. By magnetic negative selection, CD8+ T cells were isolated from the thawed PBMCs. Comparison PBMCs came from previously untreated, newly diagnosed classical Hodgkin lymphoma patients.

The J gene is TRBJ2-2, the V gene TRBV6-1; 12 nucleotides match TRBD2. This sequence originates from a human donor with classical Hodgkin lymphoma. What was sequenced was CD8+ T cells from blood. The CDR3 DNA follows: TGTGCCAGCAGTGAAGCCCTTTTTCGACTAGCGGGAGAACCCGGCACCGGGGAGCTGTTTTTT. Its protein is CASSEALFRLAGEPGTGELFF.